These 14 T cell receptor beta chains were all obtained from the same sample, sequenced in a study of blood T cell repertoires in COVID-19. Only in-frame clones appear in the TCRdb table, and some are missing; sequencing was by immunoSEQ multiplex PCR. Here the sample spans 150,000 to 200,000 clones, over 80% being singletons. Sequencing was done on a sample of peripheral blood. The receptors here all came from a man between 65 and 85 years old who had recovered from COVID-19.

V and J are TRBV10-3 and TRBJ2-3, with TRBD1 as a possible D gene (5 bases). CDR1 and CDR2 from the germline V gene are ENHRY and SYGVKD. Trimming took 11 bases from V and 2 from J, leaving 14 bases between them. The CDR3 is made up of 13 amino acids. CDR3 nucleotides: TGTGCCGTAAAGGGGTCTACCACAGATACGCAGTATTTT. This sequence encodes CAVKGSTTDTQYF.

The V and J genes are TRBV5-6 and TRBJ1-2; D unclear. Germline V gene data show CDR1 as SGHDT and CDR2 as YYEEEE. V was cut by 0 bases and J by 2 bases, with 20 bases left in between. This CDR3 is 18 amino acids long. The CDR3 DNA is TGTGCCAGCAGCTTGGAGGCGGGCTCAGCTTTAATCAACTATGGCTACACCTTC. Encoded protein: CASSLEAGSALINYGYTF.

The chain couples TRBV3-1 (or the pseudogene TRBV3-2) to TRBJ2-4, with TRBD2 identical over 14 bases. Germline V gene lookup returns CDR1 LGHDT and CDR2 YNNKEL (reference sequence). V trimming: 4 bases; J trimming: 3 bases; junction bases outside the gene matches: 5. This CDR3 spans 17 amino acids. This CDR3 is CASSRGLAGVGKNIQYF. As DNA, the CDR3 is TGTGCCAGCAGCCGGGGACTAGCGGGAGTGGGCAAAAACATTCAGTACTTC.

CDR3 nucleotides: TGTGCCAGCAGCTCCAGCGGGACCACCTACAATGAGCAGTTCTTC. It is translated as CASSSSGTTYNEQFF. This sequence joins TRBV9 and TRBJ2-1, with 7 bases that match TRBD2. The germline gives CDR1 SGDLS, CDR2 YYNGEE. CDR3 length: 15 residues. The V gene end was trimmed by 4 bases and the J gene end by 2 bases; junction bases not matched to a gene: 6.

J is TRBJ2-7 and V is TRBV28, with TRBD1 identical over 7 bases. Trimming at V came to 6 bases and at J to 9 bases, leaving 14 bases not matched to a gene. In germline, CDR1 is MDHEN, CDR2 SYDVKM. The CDR3 runs to 14 residues. The CDR3 nucleotides are TGTGCCAGCAGCCTAGGGGACAGACCCCCACGGCAGTACTTC. It yields the protein CASSLGDRPPRQYF.

The V and J genes are TRBV24-1 and TRBJ2-5; tentatively, D is TRBD2 (6 bases). The CDR3 totals 11 residues. Germline V lookup: CDR1 KGHDR, CDR2 SFDVKD. The V end was cut by 3 bases, the J end by 13 bases, with 11 bases between. CDR3 protein: CATSDGTGLYF. In DNA form, the CDR3 reads TGTGCCACCAGTGATGGGACTGGGCTGTACTTC.

The chain combines TRBV6-5 with TRBJ2-1; no clear D. The length of the CDR3 is 15 residues. V lost 0 bases and J 8 bases, leaving 14 bases between the germline ends. Germline V lookup: CDR1 MNHEY, CDR2 SVGAGI. CDR3 loop: CASSYSPDPQDEQFF. CDR3 sequence (DNA): TGTGCCAGCAGTTACTCCCCAGACCCCCAGGATGAGCAGTTCTTC.

The V and J genes are TRBV2 and TRBJ2-3, with D possibly matching TRBD2 (6 bases). The CDR3 is 14 amino acids. Germline V gene sequence: CDR1 SNHLY, CDR2 FYNNEI. V was pared by 9 bases and J by 2 bases, with 15 bases between. Here the CDR3 reads CASLGTPFTDTQYF. In DNA form, the CDR3 reads TGTGCCAGTCTCGGGACTCCTTTCACAGATACGCAGTATTTT.

The chain is built from TRBV5-1 and TRBJ2-7; TRBD1 aligns across 8 bases. Germline V CDR1 and CDR2: SGHRS, YFSETQ. V lost 0 bases to trimming and J lost 7 bases; unmatched junction nucleotides: 9. The CDR3 length is 15 residues. CDR3 bases: TGCGCCAGCAGCTTGGCAGAAGGGACAGGCCGAGAGCAGTACTTC. Its protein is CASSLAEGTGREQYF.

This clone was seen only a few times. The chain has TRBV3-1 (or the pseudogene TRBV3-2) and TRBJ1-1, with TRBD1 matching 9 bases. Per the germline V gene, CDR1 is LGHDT and CDR2 is YNNKEL (reference sequence). V lost 5 bases and J lost 5; bases outside the gene matches: 6. This CDR3 is built from 14 residues. CDR3: CASSYTGGRTEAFF. The CDR3 nucleotides are TGTGCCAGCAGCTACACAGGGGGCAGGACTGAAGCTTTCTTT.

The genes are TRBV5-1 and TRBJ2-5, with D possibly being TRBD1 (6 bases). The CDR3 length is 15 residues. The germline V gene has CDR1 SGHRS and CDR2 YFSETQ. Trimming took 3 bases from V and 1 from J, leaving 13 bases between them. In DNA, the CDR3 is TGCGCCAGCAGCTCAGGGGACGCTCTCCAAGAGACCCAGTACTTC. It yields the protein CASSSGDALQETQYF.

This clone was seen once. CDR3: CASSLAMSHRGRTAFF. DNA of the CDR3: TGTGCCAGCAGCTTAGCGATGAGCCACAGGGGGCGTACGGCTTTCTTT. The gene calls are TRBV7-2 and TRBJ1-1; 9 bases agree with TRBD1. CDR1 and CDR2 from the germline V gene are SGHTA and FQGNSA. V lost 0 bases, J lost 11 bases, and 13 bases stayed unmatched. The CDR3 covers 16 residues.

The chain has TRBV28 and TRBJ2-5; a weak D match, TRBD2 (5 bases). The CDR3 has 15 residues. Germline V gives CDR1 MDHEN, CDR2 SYDVKM. Trimming cost V 7 bases and J 2 bases, with 17 bases left between them. The CDR3: CASNTAQEAQETQYF. The CDR3 DNA is TGTGCCAGCAATACCGCCCAGGAGGCTCAAGAGACCCAGTACTTC.

The CDR3 reads CASSKTGALSTDTQYF. The CDR3 nucleotides read TGCGCCAGCAGCAAGACAGGGGCCCTAAGCACAGATACGCAGTATTTT. The chain employs TRBV5-1 and TRBJ2-3; the match to TRBD1 covers 8 bases. Germline V lookup: CDR1 SGHRS, CDR2 YFSETQ. V was clipped by 4 bases and J by 0 bases; unmatched bases: 7. The CDR3 length is 16 residues.